Below, 3 T cell receptor beta chains from the same sample are listed, as sequenced in a study of T cells after posttransplantation cyclophosphamide (dated by TCRdb to about 2016). This specimen's treatment or condition label, per the study, means: high-dose cyclophosphamide on days +3 and +4 as single-agent GVHD prophylaxis. For conditioning, the PTCy patients got busulfan and fludarabine, then a related or unrelated marrow graft, followed by cyclophosphamide on days +3 and +4. Libraries came from the immunoSEQ multiplex PCR assay. Entries here come from immuneACCESS through TCRdb and include only in-frame sequences with V and J called. Some clones fail to appear in such tables; in the studies checked, an unresolved V gene covers under half of the shortfall, and the cause of the remainder is unknown. The sample table contains roughly 12,000 clones; only one count was recorded for roughly 2% of them. About a sixth of the sample rests with the top ten.

The input for sequencing was PBMCs, taken after allogeneic stem cell transplant with posttransplant cyclophosphamide. These receptors were taken from a male patient in his thirties who received an allogeneic stem cell transplant from a related donor, was CMV-positive, and had no GVHD. After transplantation, some T cells may belong to the graft donor instead of the recipient.

The V gene is TRBV27, the J gene TRBJ2-7, with D possibly being TRBD1 (6 bases). In germline, CDR1 is MNHEY, CDR2 SMNVEV (reference sequence). The CDR3 extends over 15 amino acids. V dropped 8 bases and J dropped 4 bases, with 21 bases sitting between them. The chain's CDR3 is CASGALTGIPYEQYF. In DNA form, the CDR3 reads TGTGCCAGCGGAGCCTTAACAGGGATCCCTTACGAGCAGTACTTC.

This clone was observed a few times. The chain has TRBV7-8 and TRBJ2-7; D not resolved. The ends were cut back, 5 bases at V and 0 bases at J, with 11 bases in the middle. Per the germline V gene, CDR1 is SGHVS and CDR2 is FQNEAQ. The CDR3 loop spans 14 amino acids. For the CDR3, the DNA is TGTGCCAGCAGCGCACTAAGAAGCTCCTACGAGCAGTACTTC. The encoded protein is CASSALRSSYEQYF.

This rearrangement joins TRBV11-2 to TRBJ2-1; TRBD2 agrees at 12 bases. The trim removed 1 base at V and 8 bases at J, leaving 9 bases unmatched. The length of the CDR3 is 17 residues. Germline V gene sequence: CDR1 SGHAT, CDR2 FQNNGV. The chain's CDR3 is CASSLAPGLAGGHEQFF. As DNA, the CDR3 is TGTGCCAGCAGCTTAGCCCCGGGACTAGCGGGTGGCCATGAGCAGTTCTTC. Variable domain in full (rest from reference TRBV11-2 and TRBJ2-1): EAGVAQSPRYKIIEKRQSVAFWCNPISGHATLYWYQQILGQGPKLLIQFQNNGVVDDSQLPKDRFSAERLKGVDSTLKIQPAKLEDSAVYLCASSLAPGLAGGHEQFFGPGTRLTVL.